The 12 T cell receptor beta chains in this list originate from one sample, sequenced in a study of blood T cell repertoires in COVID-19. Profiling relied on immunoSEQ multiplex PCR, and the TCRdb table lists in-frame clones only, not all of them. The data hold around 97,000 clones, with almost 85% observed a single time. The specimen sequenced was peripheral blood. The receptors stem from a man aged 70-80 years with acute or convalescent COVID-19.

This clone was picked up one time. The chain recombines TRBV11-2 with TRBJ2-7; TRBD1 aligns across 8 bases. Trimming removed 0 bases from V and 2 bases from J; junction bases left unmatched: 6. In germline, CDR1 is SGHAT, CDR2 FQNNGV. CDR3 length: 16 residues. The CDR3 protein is CASSLDLGTGTYEQYF. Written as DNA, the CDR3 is TGTGCCAGCAGCTTAGATTTGGGGACAGGTACCTACGAGCAGTACTTC.

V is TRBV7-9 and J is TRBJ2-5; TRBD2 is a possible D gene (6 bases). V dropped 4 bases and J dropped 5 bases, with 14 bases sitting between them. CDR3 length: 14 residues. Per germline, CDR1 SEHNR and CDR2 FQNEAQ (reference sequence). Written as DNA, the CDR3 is TGTGCCAGCAGCTCGGACTCCCGGGGGGAGACCCAGTACTTC. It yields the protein CASSSDSRGETQYF. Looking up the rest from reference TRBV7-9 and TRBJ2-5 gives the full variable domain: DTGVSQNPRHKITKRGQNVTFRCDPISEHNRLYWYRQTLGQGPEFLTYFQNEAQLEKSRLLSDRFSAERPKGSFSTLEIQRTEQGDSAMYLCASSSDSRGETQYFGPGTRLLVL.

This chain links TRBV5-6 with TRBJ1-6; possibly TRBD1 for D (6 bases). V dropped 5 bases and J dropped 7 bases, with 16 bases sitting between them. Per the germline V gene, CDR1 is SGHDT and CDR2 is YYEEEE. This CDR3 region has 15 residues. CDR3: CASSWGPIGNSPLHF. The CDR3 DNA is TGTGCCAGCAGTTGGGGGCCGATAGGAAATTCACCCCTCCACTTT. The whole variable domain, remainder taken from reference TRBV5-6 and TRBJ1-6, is DAGVTQSPTHLIKTRGQQVTLRCSPKSGHDTVSWYQQALGQGPQFIFQYYEEEERQRGNFPDRFSGHQFPNYSSELNVNALLLGDSALYLCASSWGPIGNSPLHFGNGTRLTVT.

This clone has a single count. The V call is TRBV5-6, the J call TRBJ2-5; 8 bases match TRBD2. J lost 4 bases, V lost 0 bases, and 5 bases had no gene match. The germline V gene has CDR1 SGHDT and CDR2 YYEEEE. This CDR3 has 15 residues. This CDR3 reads CASSLAGRAVETQYF. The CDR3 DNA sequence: TGTGCCAGCAGCTTGGCCGGGAGGGCCGTAGAGACCCAGTACTTC.

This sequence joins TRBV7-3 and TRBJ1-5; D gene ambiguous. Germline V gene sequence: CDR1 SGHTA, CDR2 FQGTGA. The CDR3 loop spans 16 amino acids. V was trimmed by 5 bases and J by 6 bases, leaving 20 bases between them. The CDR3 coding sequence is TGTGCCAGCAGCGGCGGGAGTCAGAGAACCGGTCAGCCCCAGCATTTT. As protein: CASSGGSQRTGQPQHF.

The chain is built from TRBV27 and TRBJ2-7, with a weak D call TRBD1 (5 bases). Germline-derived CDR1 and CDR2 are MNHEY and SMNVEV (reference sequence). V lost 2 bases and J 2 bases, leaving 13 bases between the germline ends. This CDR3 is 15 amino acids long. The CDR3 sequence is CASSLKGWGPYEQYF. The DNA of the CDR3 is TGTGCCAGCAGTTTAAAGGGGTGGGGTCCCTACGAGCAGTACTTC.

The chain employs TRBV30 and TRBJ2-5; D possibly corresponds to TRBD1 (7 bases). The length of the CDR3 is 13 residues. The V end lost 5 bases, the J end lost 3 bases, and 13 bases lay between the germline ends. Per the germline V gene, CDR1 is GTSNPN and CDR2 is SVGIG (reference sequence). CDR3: CAWGGTAEETQYF. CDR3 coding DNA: TGTGCCTGGGGAGGGACAGCTGAAGAGACCCAGTACTTC.

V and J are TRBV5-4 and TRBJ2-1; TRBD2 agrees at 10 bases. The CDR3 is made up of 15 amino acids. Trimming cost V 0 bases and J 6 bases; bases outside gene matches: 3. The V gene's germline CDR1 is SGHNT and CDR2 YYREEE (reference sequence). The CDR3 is CASSLELAGANEQFF. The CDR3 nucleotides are TGTGCCAGCAGCTTGGAGCTAGCGGGAGCCAATGAGCAGTTCTTC.

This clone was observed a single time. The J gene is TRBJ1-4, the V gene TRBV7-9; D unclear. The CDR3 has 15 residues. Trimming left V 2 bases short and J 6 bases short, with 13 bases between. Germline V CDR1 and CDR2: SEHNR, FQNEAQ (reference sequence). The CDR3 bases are TGTGCCAGCAGCTTAAGAGAGGGAATTGATGAAAAACTGTTTTTT. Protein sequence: CASSLREGIDEKLFF.

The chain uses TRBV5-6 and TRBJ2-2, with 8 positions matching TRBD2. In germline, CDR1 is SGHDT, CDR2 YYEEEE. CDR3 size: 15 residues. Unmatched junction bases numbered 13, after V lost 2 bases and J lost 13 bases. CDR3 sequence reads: CASSFYRAGGSRLFF. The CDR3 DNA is TGTGCCAGCAGCTTTTATCGGGCGGGGGGTTCCCGGCTGTTTTTT.

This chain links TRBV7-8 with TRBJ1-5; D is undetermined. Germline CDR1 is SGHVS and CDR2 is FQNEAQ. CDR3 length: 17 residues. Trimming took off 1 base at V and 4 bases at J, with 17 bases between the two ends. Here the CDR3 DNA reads TGTGCCAGCAGCTTAGGTGCGCGGACTATAGTTAATCAGCCCCAGCATTTT. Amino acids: CASSLGARTIVNQPQHF.

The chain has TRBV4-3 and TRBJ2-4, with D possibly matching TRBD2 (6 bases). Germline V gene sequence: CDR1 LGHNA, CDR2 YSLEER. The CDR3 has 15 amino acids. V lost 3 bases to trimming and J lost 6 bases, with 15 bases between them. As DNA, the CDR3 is TGCGCCAGCAGCCAGCGACGGGCGGAGGGAAACATTCAGTACTTC. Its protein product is CASSQRRAEGNIQYF.